This T cell receptor beta chain was recorded in a study of T cells in Graves' hyperthyroidism and ophthalmopathy (dated by TCRdb to the late 2010s). With respect to the entire study: Peripheral blood samples were taken at initial diagnosis, before any treatment was given. A discovery cohort of about 95 patients, approximately 45 with Graves' ophthalmopathy and 57 with stable Graves' hyperthyroidism, was used to find distinguishing TCR V-J signatures. For training and testing, the 100 or so patients in the discovery cohort were randomly divided in a 7:3 ratio. Prospective prediction of ophthalmopathy was tested in an independent validation cohort of approximately 18 hyperthyroidism patients and roughly 16 patients who later progressed to ophthalmopathy. According to the paper, TCR Vbeta CDR3 sequencing was carried out on over 130 peripheral blood samples, which came from 40 to 45 ophthalmopathy, some 73 hyperthyroidism and some 17 progressor patients. After blood sampling, hyperthyroidism patients were treated with methimazole at a starting dose of 30 mg daily, and ophthalmopathy patients were treated with high-dose intravenous methylprednisolone. In six Graves' hyperthyroidism patients, the study also compared T-cell repertoires from thyroid tissue with T-cell repertoires from blood.

The junction shows trimming of 1 base on V and 5 bases on J, plus 15 bases between the germline ends. Including the terminal cysteine and phenylalanine, the CDR3 comprises 15 residues. Left in the record is the CDR3 DNA by itself, 45 bases read in frame from the first base. For CDR1 and CDR2, the germline V gene lists SGHRS and YFSETQ. Amplification of TCR beta CDR3 regions was carried out from RNA transcripts. A first-round RT-PCR of the TCR CDR3 used the HTBI primer set with the Qiagen OneStep RT-PCR kit. Libraries were constructed in a second round of multiplex PCR, after which size selection and purification were carried out. The libraries were sequenced on an Illumina HiSeq2000 using paired-end 100 bp reads. The original methods were these. SOAPnuke was used to process the raw data, removing reads that contained adapters or uncalled bases, had a mean Phred below 15, or lacked an exact match to the constant primer or identifier. High-quality paired reads were merged using COPE v1.2.5, and each unique nucleotide sequence was defined as a clonotype. Clonotypes were aligned to IMGT TRBV, TRBD and TRBJ reference segments using MiTCR v1.1. Only V-J combinations with frequency above 0.0001, covering about 99% of repertoires, were analysed. The TCS score was defined as F50 (clonal expansion) divided by E x V (chaos), with BLOSUM62-based TCRdist calculated between CDR3 peptides within each V-J. Welch's t-statistics and random forest reduced roughly 540 V-J features to under 15, which were used in a naive Bayes classifier (R e1071). TCRdb reworked the public reads: Q25 trimming with fastp, MiXCR clone assembly, productive beta chains retained. Each entry merges the rows of one CDR3 protein and shows their most common DNA and genes. Clone size and V and J calls follow TCRdb, not the original study. Recorded for this sample are roughly 300,000 distinct CDR3 sequences; approximately 15% of them occurred a single time. The leading ten clones occupy around 25% of the sample.

The research as a whole found: No statistical method was used to set the sample size in advance, and investigators knew the group allocation. In validation, the model predicted progression to ophthalmopathy with about 71% sensitivity and around 72% specificity, a median of approximately 6.7 months before onset. A 13 V-J signature model separated ophthalmopathy from stable hyperthyroidism, with around 91% sensitivity and 81% to 82% specificity in cross-validation and 80%/75% in testing. Most expanded thyroid clonotypes (frequency above 0.001) were also detected in blood, a finding suggesting that blood repertoires may reflect thyroid immune responses.

Stable Graves' hyperthyroidism was defined as the absence of progression to ophthalmopathy over 18 months of follow-up. The hyperthyroidism patients were between 18 and 65 years old and newly diagnosed, with a disease duration of less than 2 months. Patients with uncontrolled infections, other autoimmune diseases, pregnancy or lactation were excluded. Diagnoses relied on clinical symptoms, serum thyroxine and TRAb, thyroid ultrasound and orbital computed tomography. PBMCs were isolated from roughly 10 ml of fresh peripheral blood by Ficoll-Paque density gradient centrifugation. Total RNA was extracted with Trizol reagent, and quality was checked on an Agilent 2100 Bioanalyzer. This clonotype was counted only a few times. It lacks a known antigen. Base qualities are not provided; no much larger clone lies one nucleotide away.

The chain is made from TRBV5-1 and TRBJ2-5; the D segment could be TRBD2, given 6 matching bases. Sequenced material: blood. The sequence came from a woman aged 25 to 39 with Graves' hyperthyroidism. The DNA reads TGCGCCAGCAGCTTGCGCGGGGTCACATGGGAGACCCAGTACTTC. It translates as CASSLRGVTWETQYF.